These T cell receptor beta chains were read from a single sample in a study of blood T cells in healthy people across ages. TCRdb re-analysed the 5' RACE reads in MiXCR, keeping a single row per CDR3 protein. Among approximately 400,000 distinct CDR3 sequences listed, about half were seen once. Sequencing was done on a sample of blood. Receptor source: a man aged 55 to 70 in good health. Each CDR3 is given with its conserved first and last residue. The D gene is left open where the match is weak. Clone size is not always given. Where it is, it says once, few, many or a class for expanded clones.

D gene	J gene	CDR3 length	clone size	V gene	CDR3 DNA	CDR3 protein
TRBD2	TRBJ2-2	15	.	TRBV7-2	TGTGCCAGCAGCTTCGGACTAGCGGCCACCGGGGAGCTGTTTTTT	CASSFGLAATGELFF
.	TRBJ2-3	15	many	TRBV7-2	TGTGCCAGCAGCCCGGAGGGGCCCGTCGCAGATACGCAGTATTTT	CASSPEGPVADTQYF
TRBD1	TRBJ2-1	15	.	TRBV5-1	TGCGCCAGCAGCTTGCGGGACAGGGCGATTAATGAGCAGTTCTTC	CASSLRDRAINEQFF
TRBD1	TRBJ1-2	15	.	TRBV20-1	TGCAGTGCTAGTTCTTCGAAGACAGGGAGATATGGCTACACCTTC	CSASSSKTGRYGYTF
.	TRBJ2-7	13	.	TRBV20-1	TGCAGTGCTCGGGGGAGCTCCTACAATGAGCAGTACTTC	CSARGSSYNEQYF
TRBD2	TRBJ2-1	15	.	TRBV7-2	TGTGCCAGCAGCCCCCCAGGGGCGGGAGGTGGTGAGCAGTTCTTC	CASSPPGAGGGEQFF
TRBD2	TRBJ2-3	16	.	TRBV7-3	TGTGCCAGCAGTCCATTTGGCGGGACTAACACAGATACGCAGTATTTT	CASSPFGGTNTDTQYF
.	TRBJ2-7	15	.	TRBV2	TGTGCCAGCAGAGAGAGTTGGGACGGAACCGACGAGCAGTACTTC	CASRESWDGTDEQYF
.	TRBJ2-1	13	.	TRBV6-7	TGTGCCAGCAGTTCATTTCGAGGGGATGAGCAGTTCTTC	CASSSFRGDEQFF
TRBD2	TRBJ2-7	16	.	TRBV28	TGTGCCAGCAGTTTCTCCCGGACTAGCGGGAGGTTGGAGCAGTACTTC	CASSFSRTSGRLEQYF
.	TRBJ2-1	14	.	TRBV10-3	TGTGCCATCAGTGAGTCAGTGACGGGCAATGAGCAGTTCTTC	CAISESVTGNEQFF
TRBD1	TRBJ1-5	13	.	TRBV6-5	TGTGCCAGCAGTGTTGACAGGGGTCAGCCCCAGCATTTT	CASSVDRGQPQHF
.	TRBJ1-2	14	few	TRBV20-1	TGCAGTGCTAGAGACTACCCTGCTCGGGATGGCTACACCTTC	CSARDYPARDGYTF
.	TRBJ2-7	14	.	TRBV7-2	TGTGCCAGCAGCCGGACGGTAGGGTCCTACGAGCAGTACTTC	CASSRTVGSYEQYF
TRBD2	TRBJ2-1	14	.	TRBV19	TGTGCCAGTAGAAGCAGCGGGGTACGGAATGAGCAGTTCTTC	CASRSSGVRNEQFF
TRBD1	TRBJ2-3	18	.	TRBV29-1	TGCAGCGTTGGAGGGGACAGGGGGCGGAGAAGCATGGCAGATACGCAGTATTTT	CSVGGDRGRRSMADTQYF
TRBD2	TRBJ2-7	18	once	TRBV13	TGTGCCAGCAGCTTAGCCCCCCCGGGACTAGCGGGAGTGCTCGAGCAGTACTTC	CASSLAPPGLAGVLEQYF
.	TRBJ2-4	12	few	TRBV28	TGTGCCAGCAGTTTACAGGACAACATTCAGTACTTC	CASSLQDNIQYF
.	TRBJ2-3	15	.	TRBV7-2	TGTGCCAGCGGGGGGGGCTCCTCGTTCACAGATACGCAGTATTTT	CASGGGSSFTDTQYF
.	TRBJ2-5	14	.	TRBV5-1	TGCGCCAGTAACGAGGGGGGGCCGCAAGAGACCCAGTACTTC	CASNEGGPQETQYF
.	TRBJ2-3	17	.	TRBV13	TGTGCCAGCAGCTTAGCCCTAAGGGGGGGCACTGGAGATACGCAGTATTTT	CASSLALRGGTGDTQYF
.	TRBJ2-1	18	.	TRBV11-2	TGTGCCAGCAGCCATACGGTGGTAGGGGGGCGAATCATGACTGAGCAGTTCTTC	CASSHTVVGGRIMTEQFF
.	TRBJ2-3	17	few	TRBV15	TGTGCCACCAGCAGAGATCGGCCGGGGCGCGGCACAGATACGCAGTATTTT	CATSRDRPGRGTDTQYF
.	TRBJ2-1	14	.	TRBV5-5	TGTGCCAGCAGCTTGGGGGACCTATACAATGAGCAGTTCTTC	CASSLGDLYNEQFF
TRBD2	TRBJ2-3	15	.	TRBV7-7	TGTGCTGGCAGTCCGGGAGGACCTAGCACAGATACGCAGTATTTT	CAGSPGGPSTDTQYF
.	TRBJ1-1	15	.	TRBV15	TGTGCCACCAGCAGAGTGGCGGGGGGAAACACTGAAGCTTTCTTT	CATSRVAGGNTEAFF
TRBD1	TRBJ2-7	16	.	TRBV7-8	TGTGCCAGCAGCGAGGCCGGGACAGGGGTTATGTACGAGCAGTACTTC	CASSEAGTGVMYEQYF
.	TRBJ2-3	15	few	TRBV12-3/TRBV12-4	TGTGCCAGCAGTTTCGCGGGTTATCGCACAGATACGCAGTATTTT	CASSFAGYRTDTQYF
TRBD1	TRBJ2-7	16	.	TRBV4-2	TGTGCCAGCAGCCTTCACCCAGGGGGCAGCGAAGAAACCCTGTACTTC	CASSLHPGGSEETLYF
.	TRBJ1-2	13	.	TRBV30	TGTGCCTGGAGTGAAGGGGCCGGGTATGGCTACACCTTC	CAWSEGAGYGYTF
.	TRBJ2-7	14	few	TRBV7-3	TGTGCCAGCAGCCCCGGTTCTAGCCGGGACGAGCAGTACTTC	CASSPGSSRDEQYF
TRBD1	TRBJ2-5	13	few	TRBV7-9	TGTGCCAGCAGACTCGGGACAGGAGAGACCCAGTACTTC	CASRLGTGETQYF
TRBD1	TRBJ2-3	16	.	TRBV5-1	TGCGCCAGCAGCTTAAGGGACAGGGGGAGGACAGATACGCAGTATTTT	CASSLRDRGRTDTQYF
.	TRBJ1-5	17	.	TRBV27	TGTGCCAGCAGTCAGAATGGGGTGGGGGACCTAAATCAGCCCCAGCATTTT	CASSQNGVGDLNQPQHF
TRBD1	TRBJ2-2	13	few	TRBV12-3/TRBV12-4	TGTGCCAGCAGACAGACAGGGGGCGGGGAGCTGTTTTTT	CASRQTGGGELFF
.	TRBJ2-5	13	few	TRBV4-3	TGCGCCAGCAGCCAAGGGCTAGAAGAGACCCAGTACTTC	CASSQGLEETQYF
.	TRBJ1-6	17	.	TRBV5-1	TGCGCCAGCAGCTTGATCGGGCAAAGCTCCTATAATTCACCCCTCCACTTT	CASSLIGQSSYNSPLHF
.	TRBJ2-5	15	.	TRBV20-1	TGCAGTGCTAGAGGGGGTAGAGGGCGCGTGGAGACCCAGTACTTC	CSARGGRGRVETQYF
.	TRBJ2-1	15	.	TRBV7-9	TGTGCCAGCAGCTCCGGGGGAGTGTCCTACAATGAGCAGTTCTTC	CASSSGGVSYNEQFF
TRBD2	TRBJ2-5	15	.	TRBV10-3	TGTGCCAGCAGCTCTGGGACTAGCGGCGGGGAGACCCAGTACTTC	CASSSGTSGGETQYF
.	TRBJ1-1	16	once	TRBV6-2/TRBV6-3	TGTGCCAGCAGTTATCGGACGGGATCAGTGAACACTGAAGCTTTCTTT	CASSYRTGSVNTEAFF
.	TRBJ1-2	16	once	TRBV7-8	TGTGCCAGCAGCTCAACCCATGGGGTTGGAACCTATGGCTACACCTTC	CASSSTHGVGTYGYTF
TRBD2	TRBJ2-5	16	once	TRBV5-1	TGCGCCAGCAGCTCCCTTAGCGGGAGTGAACACAATGAGCAGTACTTC	CASSSLSGSEHNEQYF
.	TRBJ2-5	14	.	TRBV12-3/TRBV12-4	TGTGCCAGCAGTCCAAAGGGTCGCGGAGAGACCCAGTACTTC	CASSPKGRGETQYF
.	TRBJ2-7	12	.	TRBV29-1	TGCAGCGCCGGGGACGGAGCCTACGAGCAGTACTTC	CSAGDGAYEQYF
TRBD1	TRBJ2-7	14	.	TRBV7-2	TGTGCCAGCAGCCCGATGGGACAGCCCTACGAGCAGTACTTC	CASSPMGQPYEQYF
.	TRBJ2-3	13	.	TRBV10-3	TGTGCCATCAGCTTCCAGCTCACAGATACGCAGTATTTT	CAISFQLTDTQYF
.	TRBJ1-5	14	few	TRBV2	TGTGCCAGCAGTGACGGGGGTGGGGCTCAGCCCCAGCATTTT	CASSDGGGAQPQHF
TRBD2	TRBJ2-7	19	.	TRBV5-1	TGCGCCAGCAGCTTGGCCCTCACTCCTTCGACTAGCGGGAGCTACGAGCAGTACTTC	CASSLALTPSTSGSYEQYF
.	TRBJ2-7	15	few	TRBV4-3	TGCGCCAGCAGCCAAGATGCCCGATTCTCCTACGAGCAGTACTTC	CASSQDARFSYEQYF
.	TRBJ2-6	15	few	TRBV24-1	TGTGCCACCAGTGATTCGGGCTCTGGGGCCAACGTCCTGACTTTC	CATSDSGSGANVLTF
TRBD2	TRBJ2-5	15	.	TRBV6-5	TGTGCCAGCAGTTACTCCCGGCTAGCGGGAGTGGCCCAGTACTTC	CASSYSRLAGVAQYF
.	TRBJ2-1	16	.	TRBV24-1	TGTGCCACCAGTGATCCAGGGGCCCCGCTATACAATGAGCAGTTCTTC	CATSDPGAPLYNEQFF
TRBD1	TRBJ1-6	15	.	TRBV10-3	TGTGCCATCAGTGGGCCGGGGACAGCAAATTCACCCCTCCACTTT	CAISGPGTANSPLHF
.	TRBJ2-7	11	.	TRBV28	TGTGCCAGACAAGGGGTCTACGAGCAGTACTTC	CARQGVYEQYF
TRBD2	TRBJ2-5	16	.	TRBV4-2	TGTGCCAGCAGCCCTAGGACTAGCGGGGGGGTCGAGACCCAGTACTTC	CASSPRTSGGVETQYF